A selection of T cell receptor beta chains follows, all from one sample in a study of siplizumab effects on memory and regulatory T cells. This table comes from immunoSEQ multiplex PCR, and its TCRdb copy is limited to in-frame clones, with some not included. The sample includes 100,000 to 120,000 clones, roughly 89% seen only once; the top ten take 1% to 1.5%. Input material: CD4+ T cells sorted from blood. The receptors originated from a human donor in good health. Each CDR3 is given with its conserved first and last residue. A D gene is named only where the DNA matches it firmly. Some rows mark clone size as missing; the rest say once, few, many or name a class of expanded clone.

-	TRBV14	-	TRBJ2-3	TGTGCCAGCAGCCAAGTGGGTCCCCAAGATACGCAGTATTTT	CASSQVGPQDTQYF
-	TRBV10-3	-	TRBJ2-7	TGTGCCATAGGCCTCGGGGGAAGCTCCTACGAGCAGTACTTC	CAIGLGGSSYEQYF
-	TRBV7-2	-	TRBJ1-6	TGTGCCAGCAGCCCAGGGCACCCCTCTTCACCCCTCCACTTT	CASSPGHPSSPLHF
-	TRBV20-1	-	TRBJ2-5	TGCAGTGCTAGAGTACTGGCCCAGTACTTC	CSARVLAQYF
-	TRBV6-6	-	TRBJ1-2	TGTGCCAGCAGTTACTCCTGGCAGGGAGATGGCTACACCTTC	CASSYSWQGDGYTF
-	TRBV27	-	TRBJ2-4	TGTGCCAGCAGTAGTCAGGGTTTTGCCAAAAACATTCAGTACTTC	CASSSQGFAKNIQYF
-	TRBV18	-	TRBJ2-1	TGTGCCAGCTCACCACGGATAGGGAATGAGCAGTTCTTC	CASSPRIGNEQFF
-	TRBV7-2	-	TRBJ2-4	TGTGCCAGCAGCTTAGGCCAAGAGCAGCGAAACATTCAGTACTTC	CASSLGQEQRNIQYF
-	TRBV5-5	TRBD2	TRBJ2-7	TGTGCCAGCAGCCTACGACTAGCGGGGGGCAATTACGAGCAGTACTTC	CASSLRLAGGNYEQYF
-	TRBV5-5	-	TRBJ1-1	TGTGCCAGCAGCTTGGATGACAGTGAAGCTTTCTTT	CASSLDDSEAFF
-	TRBV7-9	TRBD2	TRBJ2-7	TGTGCCAGCAGCTTAGCCACTGCCGGGGGGTACTACGAGCAGTACTTC	CASSLATAGGYYEQYF
-	TRBV9	TRBD1	TRBJ2-1	TGTGCCAGCAGGAGGGGGCGTGGACAGAACAATGAGCAGTTCTTC	CASRRGRGQNNEQFF
few	TRBV4-1	-	TRBJ2-1	TGCGCCAGCAGCCAAGGAGGAAGTGAGCAGTTCTTC	CASSQGGSEQFF
-	TRBV4-1	-	TRBJ1-1	TGCGCCAGCAGCAAAGGAGGGTTGATGAACACTGAAGCTTTCTTT	CASSKGGLMNTEAFF
-	TRBV5-1	-	TRBJ2-1	TGCGCCAGCAGCTTGGAGGCTAGCAACTACAATGAGCAGTTCTTC	CASSLEASNYNEQFF
-	TRBV5-1	-	TRBJ1-3	TGCGCCAGCGCGATCGGAAACCGGGACGACTCTGGAAACACCATATATTTT	CASAIGNRDDSGNTIYF